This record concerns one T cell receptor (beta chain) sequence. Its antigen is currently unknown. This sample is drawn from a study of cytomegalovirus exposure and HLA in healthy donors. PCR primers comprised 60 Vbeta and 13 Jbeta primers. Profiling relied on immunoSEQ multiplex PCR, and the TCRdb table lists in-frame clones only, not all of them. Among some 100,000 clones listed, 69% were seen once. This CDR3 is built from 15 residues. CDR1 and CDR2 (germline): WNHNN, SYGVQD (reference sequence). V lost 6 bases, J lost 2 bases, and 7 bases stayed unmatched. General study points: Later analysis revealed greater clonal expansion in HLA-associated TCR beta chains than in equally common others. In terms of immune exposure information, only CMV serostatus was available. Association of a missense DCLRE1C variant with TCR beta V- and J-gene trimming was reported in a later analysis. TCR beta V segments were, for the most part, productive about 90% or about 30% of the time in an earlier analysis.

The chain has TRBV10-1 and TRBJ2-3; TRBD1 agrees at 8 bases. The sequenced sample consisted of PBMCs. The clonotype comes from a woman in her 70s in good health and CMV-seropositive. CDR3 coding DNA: TGCGCCAGCAGAACCGGGACAGGCGCCACAGATACGCAGTATTTT. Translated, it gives CASRTGTGATDTQYF.